Listed below are T cell receptor beta chains from one sample, sequenced in a study of T-cell reconstitution after alpha-beta-depleted transplantation in children. A single record per CDR3 protein comes from TCRdb applying MiXCR to the PCR reads. Of roughly 280,000 distinct CDR3 sequences listed, 11% are singletons. Sequenced here: peripheral blood, sampled 180 days after TCRalphabeta/CD19-depleted stem cell transplant. These TCRs come from a male patient under 10 years old who had a stem cell transplant for chronic granulomatous disease, so the T cells may come from the graft donor. The CDR3 runs from the conserved cysteine through the conserved F or W. The order of the fields is CDR3 protein, CDR3 DNA, V gene, D gene, J gene, clone size. D genes are given only for firm matches. Some rows have no size entry. The others give once, few or many, or a class for an expanded clone.

CDR3: CSVCRLLANTEAFF; DNA: TGCAGCGTGTGCCGTCTATTGGCTAACACTGAAGCTTTCTTT; V: TRBV29-1; D: .; J: TRBJ1-1; size: few
CDR3: CASSVRTSGRDEQFF; DNA: TGTGCCAGCAGCGTCCGGACTAGCGGGAGGGATGAGCAGTTCTTC; V: TRBV9; D: TRBD2; J: TRBJ2-1; size: many
CDR3: CASSLELAGYRSSYNEQFF; DNA: TGTGCCAGCAGTCTGGAACTAGCGGGATATAGGAGCTCCTACAATGAGCAGTTCTTC; V: TRBV4-2; D: TRBD2; J: TRBJ2-1; size: many
CDR3: CSASTRALRYEQYF; DNA: TGCAGTGCCTCTACGAGGGCATTACGCTACGAGCAGTACTTC; V: TRBV20-1; D: .; J: TRBJ2-7; size: many
CDR3: CASSLTGTGDLDEQFF; DNA: TGTGCCAGCAGTTTAACCGGGACAGGGGATTTAGATGAGCAGTTTTTC; V: TRBV12-3/TRBV12-4; D: TRBD1; J: TRBJ2-1; size: .
CDR3: CSATRDVNTGELFF; DNA: TGCAGTGCTACCAGGGACGTAAACACCGGGGAGCTGTTTTTT; V: TRBV20-1; D: .; J: TRBJ2-2; size: many
CDR3: CSAAGGSTDTQYF; DNA: TGCAGTGCCGCAGGGGGGTCCACAGATACGCAGTATTTT; V: TRBV20-1; D: .; J: TRBJ2-3; size: many
CDR3: CASSRQGALSNRNEQFF; DNA: TGTGCCAGCAGTCGACAGGGGGCCCTCAGTAACCGTAATGAGCAGTTCTTC; V: TRBV12-3/TRBV12-4; D: TRBD1; J: TRBJ2-1; size: many
CDR3: CASSFRRNSYEQYF; DNA: TGTGCCAGCAGCTTCAGACGGAACTCCTACGAGCAGTACTTC; V: TRBV7-8; D: .; J: TRBJ2-7; size: many
CDR3: CASSLQRADTQYF; DNA: TGTGCCAGCAGCTTACAGAGAGCAGATACGCAGTATTTT; V: TRBV11-2; D: .; J: TRBJ2-3; size: many
CDR3: CASSPPSIMVANTGELFF; DNA: TGTGCCAGCTCACCACCGTCCATTATGGTCGCCAACACCGGGGAGCTGTTTTTT; V: TRBV18; D: .; J: TRBJ2-2; size: many
CDR3: CASSLRLAEIYNEQFF; DNA: TGTGCCAGCAGTCTACGACTAGCGGAGATATACAATGAGCAGTTCTTC; V: TRBV12-3/TRBV12-4; D: TRBD2; J: TRBJ2-1; size: many
CDR3: CASSISGRNYEQYF; DNA: TGTGCCAGTAGTATTTCTGGTAGAAACTACGAGCAGTACTTC; V: TRBV19; D: .; J: TRBJ2-7; size: .
CDR3: CASSFFSRTGADTEAFF; DNA: TGTGCCAGCAGTTTTTTCTCCCGGACGGGGGCGGACACTGAAGCTTTCTTT; V: TRBV12-3/TRBV12-4; D: .; J: TRBJ1-1; size: few
CDR3: CASSPTAGTQETQYF; DNA: TGCGCCAGCAGCCCCACAGCGGGGACCCAAGAGACCCAGTACTTC; V: TRBV4-3; D: TRBD2; J: TRBJ2-5; size: many
CDR3: CASSPITGSGEQYF; DNA: TGTGCCAGCAGCCCTATCACCGGATCAGGCGAGCAGTACTTC; V: TRBV7-3; D: .; J: TRBJ2-7; size: many
CDR3: CASSVEGYGLNTEAFF; DNA: TGTGCCAGCAGCGTAGAAGGCTATGGCCTGAACACTGAAGCTTTCTTT; V: TRBV9; D: .; J: TRBJ1-1; size: many
CDR3: CASSSGRGVTYEQYF; DNA: TGTGCCAGCAGTTCAGGACGGGGGGTGACCTACGAGCAGTACTTC; V: TRBV28; D: TRBD2; J: TRBJ2-7; size: few
CDR3: CASSLAGNTFYEQYF; DNA: TGCGCCAGCAGCTTGGCCGGTAACACCTTCTACGAGCAGTACTTC; V: TRBV5-1; D: .; J: TRBJ2-7; size: many
CDR3: CASSLEPGGVKNIQYF; DNA: TGCGCCAGCAGCTTGGAACCGGGAGGAGTGAAAAACATTCAGTACTTC; V: TRBV5-1; D: TRBD2; J: TRBJ2-4; size: many
CDR3: CATSEISGDTQYF; DNA: TGTGCCACCAGTGAAATTAGCGGAGATACGCAGTATTTT; V: TRBV24-1; D: .; J: TRBJ2-3; size: many
CDR3: CASRPGQLPLVRYTF; DNA: TGTGCCAGCAGGCCCGGACAGTTGCCCTTAGTTCGCTACACCTTC; V: TRBV27; D: .; J: TRBJ1-2; size: many